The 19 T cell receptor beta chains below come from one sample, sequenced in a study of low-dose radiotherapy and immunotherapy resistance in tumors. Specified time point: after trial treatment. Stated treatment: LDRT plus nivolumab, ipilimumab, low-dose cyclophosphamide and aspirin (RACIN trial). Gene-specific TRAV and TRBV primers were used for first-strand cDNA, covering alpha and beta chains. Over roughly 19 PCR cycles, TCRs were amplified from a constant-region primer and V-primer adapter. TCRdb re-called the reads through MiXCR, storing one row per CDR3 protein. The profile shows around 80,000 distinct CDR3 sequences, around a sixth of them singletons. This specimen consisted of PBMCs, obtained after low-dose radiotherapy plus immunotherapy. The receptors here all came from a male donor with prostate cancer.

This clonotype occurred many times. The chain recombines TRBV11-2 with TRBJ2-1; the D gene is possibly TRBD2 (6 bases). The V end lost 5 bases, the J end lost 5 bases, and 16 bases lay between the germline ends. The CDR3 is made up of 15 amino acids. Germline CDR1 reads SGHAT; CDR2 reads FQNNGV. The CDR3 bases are TGTGCCAGCAGCCCCACGGCGGGGCGCCACAATGAGCAGTTCTTC. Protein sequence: CASSPTAGRHNEQFF.

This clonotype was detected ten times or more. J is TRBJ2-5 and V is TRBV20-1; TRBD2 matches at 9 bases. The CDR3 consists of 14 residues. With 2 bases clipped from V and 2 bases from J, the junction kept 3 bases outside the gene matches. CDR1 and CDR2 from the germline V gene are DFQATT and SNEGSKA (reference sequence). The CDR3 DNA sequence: TGCAGTGCTAGAACGACTAGCGGACAAGAGACCCAGTACTTC. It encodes CSARTTSGQETQYF.

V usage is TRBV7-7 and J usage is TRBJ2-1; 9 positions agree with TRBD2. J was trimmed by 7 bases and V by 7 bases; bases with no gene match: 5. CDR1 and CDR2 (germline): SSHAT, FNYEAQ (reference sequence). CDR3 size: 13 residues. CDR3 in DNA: TGTGCCAGCATGCAAAGCGGGGGGAATGAGCAGTTCTTC. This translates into CASMQSGGNEQFF.

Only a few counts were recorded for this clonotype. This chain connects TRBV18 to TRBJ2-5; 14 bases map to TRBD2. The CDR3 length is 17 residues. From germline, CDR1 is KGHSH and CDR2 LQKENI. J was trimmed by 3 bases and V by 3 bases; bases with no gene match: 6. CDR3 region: CASSPRLAGGLKETQYF. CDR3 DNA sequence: TGTGCCAGCTCACCGAGACTAGCGGGAGGGCTGAAAGAGACCCAGTACTTC.

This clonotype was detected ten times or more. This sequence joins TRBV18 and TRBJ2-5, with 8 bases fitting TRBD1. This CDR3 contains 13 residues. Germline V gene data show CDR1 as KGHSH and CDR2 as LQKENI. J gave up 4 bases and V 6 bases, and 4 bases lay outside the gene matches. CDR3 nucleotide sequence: TGTGCCAGCTCGGGGACAGGCGGAGAGACCCAGTACTTC. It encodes CASSGTGGETQYF.

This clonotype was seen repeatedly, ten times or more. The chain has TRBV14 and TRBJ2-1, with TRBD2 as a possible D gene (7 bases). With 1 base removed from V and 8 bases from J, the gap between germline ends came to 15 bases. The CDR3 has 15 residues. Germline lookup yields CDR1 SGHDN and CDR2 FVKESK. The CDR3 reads CASSQGTGRAYEQFF. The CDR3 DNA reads TGTGCCAGCAGCCAAGGAACAGGGAGGGCGTATGAGCAGTTCTTC.

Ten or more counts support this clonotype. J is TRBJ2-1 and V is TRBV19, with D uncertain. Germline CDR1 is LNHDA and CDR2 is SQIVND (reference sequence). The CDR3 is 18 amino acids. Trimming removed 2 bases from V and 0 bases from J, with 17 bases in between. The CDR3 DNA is TGTGCCAGTAGTATATCAGCCCTCGAATGGGGCTCCTACAATGAGCAGTTCTTC. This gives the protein CASSISALEWGSYNEQFF.

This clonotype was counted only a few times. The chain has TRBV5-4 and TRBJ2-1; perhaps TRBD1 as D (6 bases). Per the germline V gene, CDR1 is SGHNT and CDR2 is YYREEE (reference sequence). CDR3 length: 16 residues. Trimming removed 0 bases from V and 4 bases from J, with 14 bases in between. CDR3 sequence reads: CASSLGGQGKYNEQFF. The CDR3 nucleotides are TGTGCCAGCAGCTTGGGAGGCCAGGGGAAATACAATGAGCAGTTCTTC.

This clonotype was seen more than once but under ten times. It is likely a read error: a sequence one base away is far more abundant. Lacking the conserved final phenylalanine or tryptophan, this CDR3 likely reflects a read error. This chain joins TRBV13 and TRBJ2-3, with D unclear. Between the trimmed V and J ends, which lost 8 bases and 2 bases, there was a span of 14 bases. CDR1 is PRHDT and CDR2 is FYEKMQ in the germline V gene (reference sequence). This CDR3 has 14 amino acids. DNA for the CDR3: TGTGCCAGCCCTGTCGGTGCAGTCACAGATACGCAGTATTTA. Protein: CASPVGAVTDTQYL.

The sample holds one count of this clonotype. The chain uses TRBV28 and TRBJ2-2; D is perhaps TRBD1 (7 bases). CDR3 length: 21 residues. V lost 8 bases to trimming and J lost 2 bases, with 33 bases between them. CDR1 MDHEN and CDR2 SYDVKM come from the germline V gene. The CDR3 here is CASDQTGQSLPGAPNTGELFF. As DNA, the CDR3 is TGTGCCAGCGACCAAACGGGACAGAGCCTTCCGGGAGCTCCAAACACCGGGGAGCTGTTTTTT.

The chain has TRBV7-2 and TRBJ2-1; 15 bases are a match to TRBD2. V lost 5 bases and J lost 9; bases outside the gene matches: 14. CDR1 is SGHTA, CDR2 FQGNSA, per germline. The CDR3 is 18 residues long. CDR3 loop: CASSLNPGTSGGSGEQFF. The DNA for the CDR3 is TGTGCCAGCAGCCTTAATCCCGGGACTAGCGGGGGGTCCGGTGAGCAGTTCTTC.

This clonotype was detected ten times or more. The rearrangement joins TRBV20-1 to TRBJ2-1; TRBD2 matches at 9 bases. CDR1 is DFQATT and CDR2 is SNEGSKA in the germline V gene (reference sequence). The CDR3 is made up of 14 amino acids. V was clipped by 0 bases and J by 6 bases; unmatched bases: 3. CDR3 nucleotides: TGCAGTGCTAGAGATGCTAGCGGGGCCAATGAGCAGTTCTTC. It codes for CSARDASGANEQFF.

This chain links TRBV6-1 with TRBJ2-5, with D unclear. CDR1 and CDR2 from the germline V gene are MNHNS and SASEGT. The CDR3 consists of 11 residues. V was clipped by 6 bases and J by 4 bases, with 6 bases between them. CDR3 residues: CASSRRETQYF. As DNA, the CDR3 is TGTGCCAGCAGCCGTAGAGAGACCCAGTACTTC.

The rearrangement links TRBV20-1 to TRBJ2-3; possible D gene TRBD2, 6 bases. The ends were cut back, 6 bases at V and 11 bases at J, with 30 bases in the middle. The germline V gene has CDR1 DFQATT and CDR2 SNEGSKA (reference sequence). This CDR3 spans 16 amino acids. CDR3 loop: CSAPPDGGAVPRGQYF. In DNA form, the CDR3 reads TGCAGTGCGCCCCCCGACGGGGGAGCGGTCCCCCGAGGGCAGTATTTT.

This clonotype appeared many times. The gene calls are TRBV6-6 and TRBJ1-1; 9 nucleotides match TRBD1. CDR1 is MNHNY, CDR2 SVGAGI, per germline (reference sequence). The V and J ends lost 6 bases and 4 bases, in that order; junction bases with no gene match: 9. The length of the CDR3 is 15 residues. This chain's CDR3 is CASRNPYRGRTEAFF. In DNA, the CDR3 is TGTGCCAGCAGAAACCCCTACAGGGGGCGCACTGAAGCTTTCTTT.

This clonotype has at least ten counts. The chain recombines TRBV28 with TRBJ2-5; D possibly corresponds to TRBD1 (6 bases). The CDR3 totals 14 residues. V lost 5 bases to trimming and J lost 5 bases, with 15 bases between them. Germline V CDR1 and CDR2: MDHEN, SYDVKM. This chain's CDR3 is CASSQGGFVETQYF. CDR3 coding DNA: TGTGCCAGCAGTCAAGGGGGTTTTGTGGAGACCCAGTACTTC.

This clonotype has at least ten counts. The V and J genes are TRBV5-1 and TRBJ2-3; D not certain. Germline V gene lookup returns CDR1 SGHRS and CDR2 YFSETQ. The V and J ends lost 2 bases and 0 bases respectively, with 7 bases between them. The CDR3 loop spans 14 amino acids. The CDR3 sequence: CASSFTDSTDTQYF. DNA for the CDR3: TGCGCCAGCAGCTTTACCGACAGCACAGATACGCAGTATTTT. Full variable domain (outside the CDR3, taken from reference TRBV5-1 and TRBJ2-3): KAGVTQTPRYLIKTRGQQVTLSCSPISGHRSVSWYQQTPGQGLQFLFEYFSETQRNKGNFPGRFSGRQFSNSRSEMNVSTLELGDSALYLCASSFTDSTDTQYFGPGTRLTVL.

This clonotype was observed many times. CDR3 residues: CASSGTSGNYNEQFF. The CDR3 DNA reads as TGTGCCAGCAGCGGGACTAGCGGTAACTACAATGAGCAGTTCTTC. The gene calls are TRBV2 and TRBJ2-1; TRBD2 aligns across 11 bases. The V segment lost 6 bases and the J segment 3 bases; nucleotides outside the gene matches: 4. CDR3 size: 15 residues. CDR1 is SNHLY and CDR2 is FYNNEI in the germline V gene.

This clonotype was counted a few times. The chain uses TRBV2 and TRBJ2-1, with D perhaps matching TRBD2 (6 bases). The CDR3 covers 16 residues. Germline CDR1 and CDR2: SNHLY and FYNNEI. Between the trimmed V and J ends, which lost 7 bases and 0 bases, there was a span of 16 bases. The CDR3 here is CASMGLRDVSYNEQFF. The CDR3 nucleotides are TGTGCCAGCATGGGGTTGCGGGATGTCTCCTACAATGAGCAGTTCTTC.